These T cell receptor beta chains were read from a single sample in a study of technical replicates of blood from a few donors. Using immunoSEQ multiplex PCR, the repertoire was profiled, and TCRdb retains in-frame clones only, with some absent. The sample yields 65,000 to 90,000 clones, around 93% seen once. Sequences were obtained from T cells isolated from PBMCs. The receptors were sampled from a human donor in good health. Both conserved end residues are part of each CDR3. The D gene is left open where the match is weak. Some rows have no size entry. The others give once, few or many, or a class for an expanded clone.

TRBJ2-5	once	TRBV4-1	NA	TGCGCCAGCAGCCAAGATCCGGGGAGGAAAGAGACCCAGTACTTC	CASSQDPGRKETQYF
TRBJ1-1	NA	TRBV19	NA	TGTGCCAGTAGTATAGGTTATGACAGTCTGAACACTGAAGCTTTCTTT	CASSIGYDSLNTEAFF
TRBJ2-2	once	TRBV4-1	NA	TGCGCCAGCGCTTGGACAGCCGCGAACACCGGGGAGCTGTTTTTT	CASAWTAANTGELFF
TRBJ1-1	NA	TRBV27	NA	TGTGCCAGCAGTGCCCGAAACAGACCCCTAGAAGCTTTCTTT	CASSARNRPLEAFF
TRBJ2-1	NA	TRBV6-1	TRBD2	TGTGCCAGCAGTGAAGGCTCCAGCGGGGGGGCGGATGAGCAGTTCTTC	CASSEGSSGGADEQFF
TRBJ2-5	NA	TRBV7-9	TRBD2	TGTGCCAGCAGCCCGTGGACTAGCGGGAGGGTCAACCAAGAGACCCAGTACTTC	CASSPWTSGRVNQETQYF
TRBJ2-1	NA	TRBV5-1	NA	TGCGCCAGCAGCTTGTTGAAGGGCCAGGGGGGCGATGAGCAGTTCTTC	CASSLLKGQGGDEQFF
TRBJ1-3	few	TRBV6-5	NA	TGTGCCAGCAGTTACGGACTGCGGGGAAACACCATATATTTT	CASSYGLRGNTIYF
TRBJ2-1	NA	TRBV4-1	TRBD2	TGCGCCAGCAGCCAAGGGGCGGCGGGGGTTAATGAGCAGTTCTTC	CASSQGAAGVNEQFF
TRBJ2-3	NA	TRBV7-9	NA	TGTGCCAGCAGCGCGTTGACTGGTTCTAGCACAGATACGCAGTATTTT	CASSALTGSSTDTQYF
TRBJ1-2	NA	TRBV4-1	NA	TGCGCCAGCACCACCGGGGGGGGAGGTAGTGGCTACACCTTC	CASTTGGGGSGYTF
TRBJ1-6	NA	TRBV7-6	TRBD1	TGTGCCAGCAGCCCGTGGGACAGCAAAAATTCACCCCTCCACTTT	CASSPWDSKNSPLHF
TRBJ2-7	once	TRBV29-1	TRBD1	TGCAGCGTGGCCGGGACAGGGGGCGTAGGGCGTTCGCAGTACTTC	CSVAGTGGVGRSQYF
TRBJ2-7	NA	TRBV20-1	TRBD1	TGCAGTGTTGGGACAGCCTACGAGCAGTACTTC	CSVGTAYEQYF
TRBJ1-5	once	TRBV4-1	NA	TGCGCCAGCAGCCAAGATCCCCCCAGGGTCGGCAATCAGCCCCAGCATTTT	CASSQDPPRVGNQPQHF
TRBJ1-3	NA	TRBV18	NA	TGTGCCAGCTCACCACCGAGTCGCGACACCATATATTTT	CASSPPSRDTIYF
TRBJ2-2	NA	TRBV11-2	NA	TGTGCCACCCAGGGTCAACCGAACACCGGGGAGCTGTTTTTT	CATQGQPNTGELFF
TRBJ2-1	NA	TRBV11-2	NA	TGTGCCAGCAGCTTAGGCGATAACAGGGAGCAGTTCTTC	CASSLGDNREQFF
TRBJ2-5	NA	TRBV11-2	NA	TGTGCCAGCAGCGCTGGACATCAAGAGACCCAGTACTTC	CASSAGHQETQYF
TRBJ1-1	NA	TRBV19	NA	TGTGCCAGTAGTTTAGGCCCCTATTCGCCGAACACTGAAGCTTTCTTT	CASSLGPYSPNTEAFF
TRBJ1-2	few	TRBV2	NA	TGTGCCCTCCCGAAGGTCGACAGTTCCTATGGCTACACCTTC	CALPKVDSSYGYTF
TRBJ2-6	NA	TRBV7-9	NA	TGTGCCAGCAGCTTACTTTACTCTGGGGCCAACGTCCTGACTTTC	CASSLLYSGANVLTF
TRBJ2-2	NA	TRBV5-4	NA	TGTGCCAGCAGCTTGACTAGCCGGGGGGAGCTGTTTTTT	CASSLTSRGELFF